This TCR beta chain comes out of a study of Tregs in tolerant kidney transplant recipients. The germline V and J ends were trimmed by 4 bases and 0 bases, with 10 bases remaining between them. Per germline, CDR1 LNHDA and CDR2 SQIVND (reference sequence). This CDR3 spans 15 amino acids. Turning to this clone: The read comes to an end 3 residues before the CDR3 does, leaving the germline J gene to fill in the end.

Only in-frame clones appear in the TCRdb table, and some are missing; sequencing was by immunoSEQ multiplex PCR. Its clone listing holds around 48,000 clones. The sequencing used CD4+ T cells from blood, collected before the transplant. J is TRBJ1-5 and V is TRBV19; a possible D gene is TRBD1 (6 bases). This receptor was identified in a human donor who received a combined kidney and bone marrow transplant. This CDR3 reads CASSTEDSSNQPQHF. CDR3 DNA, as far as it was read: TGTGCCAGTAGTACGGAGGACAGTAGCAATCAGCCC.